The 9 T cell receptor beta chains given below trace back to one sample, sequenced in a study of tumor-infiltrating lymphocytes in primary liver carcinoma (dated by TCRdb to 2016 to 2017). Total RNA and DNA were co-extracted from roughly 20-30 mg of bulk tissue with the AllPrep DNA/RNA mini kit, without cell sorting. Sequencing was carried out with an Illumina HiSeq 2500. A constant-region primer and ProtoScript II reverse transcriptase were used to reverse-transcribe TCRbeta-specific cDNA from roughly 0.55 ug total RNA. Three nested multiplex PCR rounds, following a slightly modified ARM-PCR procedure, were used to build the TCRbeta libraries. Each of the first two PCR rounds ran for 9 to 10 cycles using multiplex TRBV1-TRBV30 forward primers together with a Cbeta reverse primer. TCRdb reworked the public reads: Q25 trimming with fastp, MiXCR clone assembly, productive beta chains retained. A single entry per CDR3 protein holds the most common genes and DNA from its merged rows. A total of some 64,000 distinct CDR3 sequences appear in this sample, about two thirds of them only once. The ten largest clones take up around two fifths of the sample.

Sequencing used liver tumor tissue from sampling region 4. In the paper's terms, the cell subset or site label means: tumor region T4, right-lateral pole. These receptors originate from a man aged 40-49 years with primary liver carcinoma and hepatitis B virus infection.

On this clonotype itself: This sequence may be a read error, since a much larger clone differs from it by one base. A read error is likely, as this CDR3 ends without the conserved phenylalanine or tryptophan. The chain couples TRBV28 to TRBJ2-7; 7 bases align to TRBD2. In germline, CDR1 is MDHEN, CDR2 SYDVKM. The CDR3 runs to 12 residues. The CDR3 is CTSREAGYEQYL. The CDR3, as DNA: TGTACCAGCCGGGAGGCGGGTTACGAGCAGTACCTC.

Concerning this clonotype: Germline is not matched at one junction end, which may reflect a read error. The genes are TRBV11-2 and TRBJ1-1; TRBD1 is a possible D gene (6 bases). The germline V gene has CDR1 SGHAT and CDR2 FQNNGV. This CDR3 is 16 amino acids long. The CDR3 region is CASNRGMAGVFTEASF. CDR3 sequence (DNA): TGTGCCAGCAACCGAGGTATGGCAGGGGTCTTCACTGAAGCTTCCTTT.

Regarding this clonotype: Mismatch with germline at one junction end may stem from a read error. The chain uses TRBV7-8 and TRBJ2-1; 11 nucleotides line up with TRBD2. The germline CDR1 and CDR2 sequences are SGHVS and FQNEAQ. The CDR3 is 14 residues long. CDR3 coding DNA: TGTGCCAACAGCTCCCTACTGGGACTAGCGGTCCAGTTCTTC. Translation: CANSSLLGLAVQFF.

This clonotype was counted at least ten times. J is TRBJ2-2 and V is TRBV30, with a possible D match to TRBD2 (5 bases). The V gene's germline CDR1 is GTSNPN and CDR2 SVGIG (reference sequence). Trimming removed 3 bases at V and 3 bases at J, with 11 bases between. There are 14 residues in the CDR3. CDR3 in amino acids: CAWRGQEDTGELFF. The CDR3 region has the DNA TGTGCCTGGAGAGGTCAGGAGGACACCGGGGAGCTGTTTTTT. The full variable domain, rest sourced from reference TRBV30 and TRBJ2-2, is SQTIHQWPATLVQPVGSPLSLECTVEGTSNPNLYWYRQAAGRGLQLLFYSVGIGQISSEVPQNLSASRPQDRQFILSSKKLLLSDSGFYLCAWRGQEDTGELFFGEGSRLTVL.

As regards this clonotype: No conserved phenylalanine or tryptophan is present at the end of the CDR3, so a read error is the likely explanation. CDR3 nucleotides: TGTGCCAGCGGCGGCGGGACTAGCGGGAACCAGGGTCCCTACGAGCAGTACCTC. This encodes CASGGGTSGNQGPYEQYL. The chain joins TRBV7-9 to TRBJ2-7; 13 bases are a match to TRBD2. CDR1 and CDR2 from the germline V gene are SEHNR and FQNEAQ (reference sequence). The CDR3 loop spans 18 amino acids. After removal of 8 bases from V and 2 bases from J, the junction contained 15 bases not matched to a gene.

The chain uses TRBV12-3 or TRBV12-4 and TRBJ1-5, with D tentatively TRBD1 (5 bases). This CDR3 region has 14 residues. V gave up 5 bases and J gave up 1 base, with 9 bases separating them. The CDR3 DNA reads TGTGCCAGCAGTAGGACATTGAGCAATCAGCCCCAGCATTTT. It translates to CASSRTLSNQPQHF.

Only a few counts were recorded for this clonotype. V gene TRBV20-1 combines with J gene TRBJ2-7, with TRBD2 identical over 8 bases. V shed 0 bases and J 7 bases; nucleotides not matched to a gene: 8. Per the germline V gene, CDR1 is DFQATT and CDR2 is SNEGSKA (reference sequence). CDR3 length equals 14 residues. The CDR3 nucleotides read TGCAGTGCTAGAGAAGGCGGGAGGACGGGAGAGCAGTACTTC. It encodes CSAREGGRTGEQYF.

With regard to this clonotype: This may arise from a read error, as a much more abundant clone is one base away. V usage is TRBV6-2 or TRBV6-3 and J usage is TRBJ2-1; D possibly corresponds to TRBD2 (6 bases). The CDR3 consists of 11 residues. In germline, CDR1 is MNHEY, CDR2 SVGEGT. Written as DNA, the CDR3 is TGTGGCAGCAGTTGGAGGGATGAGCAGTTCTTC. Protein sequence: CGSSWRDEQFF.

The rearrangement links TRBV29-1 to TRBJ2-5; D may be TRBD2 (5 bases). The CDR3 sequence is 12 residues long. The germline V gene has CDR1 SQVTM and CDR2 ANQGSEA. In DNA form, the CDR3 reads TGCAGTGTTCCACTGGGCGTGGAGGCCCAGTACTTC. Protein product: CSVPLGVEAQYF.